One and the same sample provided the 30 T cell receptor beta chains below, sequenced in a study of identifying expanded T cells in peripheral blood. Produced via immunoSEQ multiplex PCR; TCRdb's table is partial and in-frame only. The sample includes about 94,000 clones, 88% seen only once; the top ten take 5.5% to 7%. The specimen was blood. These receptors were taken from a person aged 18 to 70 in good health.

The J gene is TRBJ1-3, the V gene TRBV6-5; unclear D gene. CDR3 length: 15 residues. Germline lookup yields CDR1 MNHEY and CDR2 SVGAGI. V shed 4 bases and J shed 7 bases, with 17 bases lying between them. CDR3 protein: CASSSVPIGGNTIYF. CDR3 DNA: TGTGCCAGCAGTTCCGTCCCCATCGGTGGGAACACCATATATTTT.

CDR3 in amino acids: CASRMGGTGFYGYTF. The DNA for the CDR3 is TGTGCCAGTAGGATGGGAGGGACAGGATTCTATGGCTACACCTTC. The chain uses TRBV19 and TRBJ1-2, with 8 bases identical to TRBD1. V was pared by 6 bases and J by 4 bases, with 10 bases of the junction left unmatched. The CDR3 is 15 residues long. Per germline, CDR1 LNHDA and CDR2 SQIVND (reference sequence).

This chain connects TRBV9 to TRBJ1-1; 9 positions agree with TRBD1. The CDR3 runs 15 residues. V dropped 3 bases and J dropped 1; count of bases not matched to a gene: 4. Germline CDR1 and CDR2: SGDLS and YYNGEE. The CDR3 nucleotides read TGTGCCAGCAGCGGCGGGACAGGGCCGAACACTGAAGCTTTCTTT. Its protein product is CASSGGTGPNTEAFF.

This chain links TRBV21-1 with TRBJ2-1; TRBD2, as called in the table, went unchecked against the DNA. TRBV21-1 is termed a pseudogene. The CDR3 has 16 residues. The CDR3 DNA follows: TGTGCCAGCAGCATATTAGCGGGGAGCTCCTACAATGAGCAGTTCTTC. Its translation: CASSILAGSSYNEQFF.

The chain recombines TRBV15 with TRBJ2-7; possibly TRBD1 or TRBD2 for D (5 bases each). This CDR3 contains 14 residues. Deletions cut 0 bases from V and 2 bases from J, with 8 bases between. Germline CDR1 LNHNV, CDR2 YYDKDF (reference sequence). The CDR3 DNA is TGTGCCACCAGCAGAGATAAGGGACCCTACGAGCAGTACTTC. As protein: CATSRDKGPYEQYF. The full variable domain, in which reference TRBV15 and TRBJ2-7 provide the parts outside the CDR3, is DAMVIQNPRYQVTQFGKPVTLSCSQTLNHNVMYWYQQKSSQAPKLLFHYYDKDFNNEADTPDNFQSRRPNTSFCFLDIRSPGLGDTAMYLCATSRDKGPYEQYFGPGTRLTVT.

The rearrangement joins TRBV30 to TRBJ1-2; D is undetermined. The V end was cut by 0 bases, the J end by 4 bases, with 3 bases between. The CDR3 contains 11 residues. Germline V gene data show CDR1 as GTSNPN and CDR2 as SVGIG (reference sequence). CDR3 sequence: CAWSVLYGYTF. DNA of the CDR3: TGTGCCTGGAGTGTACTCTATGGCTACACCTTC.

The chain joins TRBV19 to TRBJ1-4; 10 bases fit TRBD1. This CDR3 has 19 residues. Germline V gene sequence: CDR1 LNHDA, CDR2 SQIVND (reference sequence). V was pared by 9 bases and J by 3 bases, with 19 bases of the junction left unmatched. CDR3 nucleotide sequence: TGTGCCAGCCAGAGGGGGCCCCGGGACAGGGGATCACCTAATGAAAAACTGTTTTTT. It encodes CASQRGPRDRGSPNEKLFF.

CDR3 DNA: TGTGCCAGCAGCTCCAGCGGGAAGAGCTCCTACGAGCAGTACTTC. Translated, it gives CASSSSGKSSYEQYF. The chain has TRBV7-6 and TRBJ2-7, with 7 bases fitting TRBD2. Germline loops: CDR1 SGHVS, CDR2 FNYEAQ. Trimming at V came to 4 bases and at J to 0 bases, leaving 6 bases not matched to a gene. CDR3 length equals 15 residues.

CDR3 region: CASSESQGAATNEKLFF. The CDR3 region has the DNA TGTGCCAGCAGTGAAAGCCAGGGGGCTGCAACTAATGAAAAACTGTTTTTT. The V gene is TRBV2, the J gene TRBJ1-4; TRBD1 matches at 8 bases. The CDR3 consists of 17 residues. The junction had 5 bases not matched to a gene; V was cut back by 2 bases and J by 0 bases. The V gene's germline CDR1 is SNHLY and CDR2 FYNNEI.

The V gene is TRBV7-9, the J gene TRBJ1-6, with D perhaps TRBD1 (5 bases). The CDR3 is 14 residues long. Trimming stripped 7 bases from V and 5 bases from J, with 12 bases between. Germline loops: CDR1 SEHNR, CDR2 FQNEAQ (reference sequence). The CDR3 is CASTSGNNNSPLHF. Here the CDR3 DNA reads TGTGCCAGCACCTCAGGGAATAATAATTCACCCCTCCACTTT.

The rearrangement joins TRBV5-5 to TRBJ1-5; TRBD1 agrees at 8 bases. CDR3 size: 15 residues. V trimming: 4 bases; J trimming: 4 bases; junction bases outside the gene matches: 7. Germline loops: CDR1 SGHKS, CDR2 YYEKEE (reference sequence). The CDR3: CASSRQGQGNQPQHF. The CDR3 nucleotides are TGTGCCAGCAGCCGACAGGGGCAAGGAAATCAGCCCCAGCATTTT.

This chain joins TRBV4-1 and TRBJ2-7; 11 nucleotides line up with TRBD2. V was clipped by 4 bases and J by 2 bases; unmatched bases: 7. Germline CDR1 and CDR2: MGHRA and YSYEKL. The CDR3 runs to 16 residues. The CDR3, as DNA: TGCGCCAGCAGCCCCACAGGGACTAGCGGAACCTACGAGCAGTACTTC. This codes for CASSPTGTSGTYEQYF.

Only a few counts were recorded for this clone. The rearrangement links TRBV18 to TRBJ1-5; D possibly corresponds to TRBD1 (5 bases). Germline CDR1 KGHSH, CDR2 LQKENI. Trimming cost V 3 bases and J 4 bases, with 10 bases left between them. This CDR3 region has 14 residues. CDR3 in amino acids: CASSPSDRNQPQHF. The CDR3 region has the DNA TGTGCCAGCTCACCCAGCGACAGAAATCAGCCCCAGCATTTT. Full variable domain (rest looked up from reference TRBV18 and TRBJ1-5): NAGVMQNPRHLVRRRGQEARLRCSPMKGHSHVYWYRQLPEEGLKFMVYLQKENIIDESGMPKERFSAEFPKEGPSILRIQQVVRGDSAAYFCASSPSDRNQPQHFGDGTRLSIL.

The chain employs TRBV9 and TRBJ1-4; the D gene is possibly TRBD1 (5 bases). V lost 0 bases and J lost 7, with 16 bases in between. The CDR3 is 16 amino acids. CDR1 SGDLS and CDR2 YYNGEE come from the germline V gene. In nucleotides, the CDR3 is TGTGCCAGCAGCGTAGCTACGGGACCGGGGAGTGAAAAACTGTTTTTT. Amino acid sequence: CASSVATGPGSEKLFF.

The rearrangement links TRBV7-9 to TRBJ2-6, with D perhaps matching TRBD1 (5 bases). The CDR3 totals 15 residues. CDR1 and CDR2 (germline): SEHNR, FQNEAQ (reference sequence). V was clipped by 1 base and J by 3 bases, with 7 bases between them. CDR3 protein: CASSLVGVGANVLTF. The CDR3 DNA reads as TGTGCCAGCAGCTTAGTAGGGGTTGGGGCCAACGTCCTGACTTTC.

The genes are TRBV6-5 and TRBJ2-7; D is undetermined. The CDR3 totals 14 residues. V lost 6 bases and J 2 bases, leaving 14 bases between the germline ends. Germline V gives CDR1 MNHEY, CDR2 SVGAGI. The CDR3 DNA sequence: TGTGCCAGCAGCGGACGGTGGCGTACCTACGAGCAGTACTTC. This codes for CASSGRWRTYEQYF.

The chain uses TRBV7-3 and TRBJ1-2; tentative D call: TRBD1 (5 bases). CDR1 is SGHTA, CDR2 FQGTGA, per germline. The V end lost 1 base, the J end lost 5 bases, and 11 bases lay between the germline ends. This CDR3 contains 14 residues. The chain's CDR3 is CASSLRGDGYGYTF. The DNA for the CDR3 is TGTGCCAGCAGCTTAAGAGGGGACGGTTATGGCTACACCTTC. Filled out from reference TRBV7-3 and TRBJ1-2, the complete variable domain reads GAGVSQTPSNKVTEKGKYVELRCDPISGHTALYWYRQSLGQGPEFLIYFQGTGAADDSGLPNDRFFAVRPEGSVSTLKIQRTERGDSAVYLCASSLRGDGYGYTFGSGTRLTVV.

The J gene is TRBJ1-3, the V gene TRBV9; D might be TRBD1 (6 bases). Germline CDR1 and CDR2: SGDLS and YYNGEE. The V end was cut by 0 bases, the J end by 0 bases, with 13 bases between. The CDR3 loop spans 17 amino acids. This chain's CDR3 is CASSVAPTGFSGNTIYF. In DNA, the CDR3 is TGTGCCAGCAGCGTAGCCCCTACAGGGTTCTCTGGAAACACCATATATTTT.

The chain combines TRBV14 with TRBJ2-7; TRBD1 is a possible D gene (5 bases). The germline V gene has CDR1 SGHDN and CDR2 FVKESK. The CDR3 has 15 residues. V was cut by 5 bases and J by 4 bases, with 18 bases left in between. CDR3 sequence reads: CASSRKGVLSYEQYF. The DNA for the CDR3 is TGTGCCAGCAGCAGAAAAGGGGTTCTATCTTACGAGCAGTACTTC.

The rearrangement joins TRBV18 to TRBJ1-1; D is uncertain. V lost 4 bases and J 0 bases, leaving 12 bases between the germline ends. CDR1 is KGHSH and CDR2 is LQKENI in the germline V gene. The CDR3 totals 15 residues. The CDR3 DNA reads TGTGCCAGCTCACGGACTCAAAGCCTGAACACTGAAGCTTTCTTT. Its translation is CASSRTQSLNTEAFF.

Details on this clone: This sample includes further DNA sequences coding for the same CDR3. This chain connects TRBV20-1 to TRBJ1-4; D gene ambiguous. Trimming pared 1 base from V and 8 bases from J, leaving 5 bases between. Germline CDR1 reads DFQATT; CDR2 reads SNEGSKA (reference sequence). The CDR3 is 11 residues long. The CDR3 DNA reads as TGCAGTGCTAGAGTTGGCGAAAAACTGTTTTTT. It encodes CSARVGEKLFF.

The chain uses TRBV19 and TRBJ1-4; D is ambiguous. CDR3 length equals 13 residues. The V gene's germline CDR1 is LNHDA and CDR2 SQIVND (reference sequence). The germline V and J ends were trimmed by 6 bases and 5 bases, with 10 bases remaining between them. CDR3 loop: CASRGLLNEKLFF. The CDR3 DNA reads TGTGCCAGTAGGGGCCTGCTAAATGAAAAACTGTTTTTT.

The chain joins TRBV6-6 to TRBJ2-7; possible D gene TRBD2, 6 bases. Trimming left V 0 bases short and J 6 bases short, with 9 bases between. Germline CDR1 is MNHNY and CDR2 is SVGAGI (reference sequence). The CDR3 contains 13 residues. CDR3 amino acids: CASSYSEGFEQYF. The CDR3 region has the DNA TGTGCCAGCAGTTACTCGGAGGGGTTCGAGCAGTACTTC.

The genes are TRBV7-2 and TRBJ1-5, with 8 bases that match TRBD1. This CDR3 contains 15 residues. J lost 1 base, V lost 4 bases, and 3 bases had no gene match. Germline V gene lookup returns CDR1 SGHTA and CDR2 FQGNSA. The CDR3 region is CASSSWTGSNQPQHF. DNA of the CDR3: TGTGCCAGCAGCTCTTGGACAGGGAGCAATCAGCCCCAGCATTTT.

The chain uses TRBV29-1 and TRBJ2-3, with 12 bases identical to TRBD2. Germline values: CDR1 SQVTM, CDR2 ANQGSEA. The CDR3 extends over 18 amino acids. V shed 5 bases, J shed 4 bases, and the junction held 16 bases outside the gene matches. The CDR3 DNA follows: TGCAGCGTTCAGTTTCGGTTTCTAGCGGGGGGGCAAGCAGATACGCAGTATTTT. Translated: CSVQFRFLAGGQADTQYF.

This clone was counted between two and nine times. V gene TRBV19 combines with J gene TRBJ2-3; 7 bases match TRBD2. The CDR3 covers 14 residues. Looked up from germline, CDR1 is LNHDA and CDR2 is SQIVND (reference sequence). V dropped 6 bases and J dropped 4; count of bases not matched to a gene: 7. CDR3 nucleotide sequence: TGTGCCAGTAGGACTAGCTCTATCTCAGATACGCAGTATTTT. Encoded protein: CASRTSSISDTQYF.

This chain joins TRBV5-1 and TRBJ1-1, with TRBD1 matching over 8 bases. Germline CDR1 and CDR2: SGHRS and YFSETQ. V shed 1 base and J 4 bases; nucleotides not matched to a gene: 6. This CDR3 comprises 15 residues. The CDR3 coding sequence is TGCGCCAGCAGCTTGTCTACAGGGGGAAGCACTGAAGCTTTCTTT. It is translated as CASSLSTGGSTEAFF.

The chain uses TRBV7-9 and TRBJ1-1; 8 positions match TRBD1. The CDR3 spans 11 residues. Per germline, CDR1 SEHNR and CDR2 FQNEAQ (reference sequence). The junction had 4 bases not matched to a gene; V was cut back by 5 bases and J by 11 bases. The CDR3 protein is CASSRQGNAFF. CDR3 nucleotides: TGTGCCAGCAGCCGACAGGGGAATGCTTTCTTT.

V gene TRBV29-1 combines with J gene TRBJ1-1; D remains unclear. V was clipped by 5 bases and J by 1 base, with 8 bases between them. The CDR3 is made up of 12 amino acids. Germline CDR1 SQVTM, CDR2 ANQGSEA. The CDR3 loop is CSVLETNTEAFF. In DNA, the CDR3 is TGCAGCGTTCTGGAAACGAACACTGAAGCTTTCTTT. The complete variable domain, with remaining parts taken from reference TRBV29-1 and TRBJ1-1, reads SAVISQKPSRDICQRGTSLTIQCQVDSQVTMMFWYRQQPGQSLTLIATANQGSEATYESGFVIDKFPISRPNLTFSTLTVSNMSPEDSSIYLCSVLETNTEAFFGQGTRLTVV.

The rearrangement links TRBV2 to TRBJ2-1; TRBD1 matches at 8 bases. The length of the CDR3 is 15 residues. Germline values: CDR1 SNHLY, CDR2 FYNNEI. The trim removed 2 bases at V and 4 bases at J, leaving 4 bases unmatched. CDR3 in DNA: TGTGCCAGCAGTGAATCCGGACAGGGATACAATGAGCAGTTCTTC. Translation gives CASSESGQGYNEQFF.